This passage covers 8 T cell receptor beta chains from one sample sequenced in a study of CD4 T cells in lung cancer (dated by TCRdb to the late 2010s). The protocol used for the library was the immunoSEQ multiplex PCR assay. What TCRdb holds here is the immuneACCESS table cut down to in-frame rearrangements. Part of the clones is not present; checked against another copy, under half of the missing clones reflect an unresolved V gene, and the others are unexplained. Here the sample has hundreds of clones; approximately 89% occur a single time. Of the sample, about 96% is held by the ten largest clones. PBMCs were stimulated for approximately two weeks with mutant 27-mer peptides plus IL21, IL7, IL15 and IL2 and were then restimulated with peptide-pulsed autologous B cells. After restimulation with peptide-pulsed B cells, live IFNgamma-secreting T cells were sorted by cytokine capture on a FACS Aria2. Sorted cells were expanded for roughly 13 to 22 days at limiting dilution, approximately 3 or 10 cells per well, with irradiated allogeneic PBMCs, phytohemagglutinin and IL2.

No antigen has been identified for these receptors. Source material: a CD4+ T cell line or clone grown in culture. Receptors were obtained from a woman aged 55-70 years with non-small cell lung cancer. Some clones in this sample may be carry-over from other donors' samples.

The V and J genes are TRBV20-1 and TRBJ1-2; D gene uncertain. The V end was cut by 5 bases, the J end by 5 bases, with 3 bases between. The CDR3 is 9 residues long. Germline-derived CDR1 and CDR2 are DFQATT and SNEGSKA (reference sequence). The CDR3 DNA reads TGCAGTGCTGAGTATGGCTACACCTTC. It translates to CSAEYGYTF.

The chain recombines TRBV7-9 with TRBJ2-3; TRBD1 aligns across 9 bases. With 5 bases clipped from V and 6 bases from J, the junction kept 12 bases outside the gene matches. Germline lookup yields CDR1 SEHNR and CDR2 FQNEAQ (reference sequence). This CDR3 contains 16 residues. The CDR3 DNA sequence: TGTGCCAGCAGCCTACCGCTCGGGACAGGGAGCGATACGCAGTATTTT. Translation: CASSLPLGTGSDTQYF.

The chain employs TRBV29-1 and TRBJ1-1; no reliable D call. This CDR3 has 13 amino acids. Trimming stripped 2 bases from V and 0 bases from J, with 7 bases between. The germline CDR1 and CDR2 sequences are SQVTM and ANQGSEA. CDR3 sequence reads: CSVELTLNTEAFF. Written as DNA, the CDR3 is TGCAGCGTTGAATTGACCCTGAACACTGAAGCTTTCTTT.

The CDR3 DNA follows: TGTGCCAGCGGCCCGGGACAGGGGTTCTACAATGAGCAGTTCTTC. It is translated as CASGPGQGFYNEQFF. V usage is TRBV2 and J usage is TRBJ2-1; TRBD1 agrees at 10 bases. V shed 8 bases and J 3 bases; nucleotides not matched to a gene: 7. Germline CDR1 reads SNHLY; CDR2 reads FYNNEI. The CDR3 contains 15 residues.

This rearrangement joins TRBV28 to TRBJ2-5, with 7 positions matching TRBD1. Germline lookup yields CDR1 MDHEN and CDR2 SYDVKM. V lost 6 bases to trimming and J lost 4 bases; unmatched junction nucleotides: 8. The CDR3 has 14 residues. The CDR3 bases are TGTGCCAGCAGCACCACCACAGGGGTAGAGACCCAGTACTTC. Translated: CASSTTTGVETQYF.

The rearrangement links TRBV29-1 to TRBJ1-2, with D unresolved. The CDR3 has 13 residues. Between the trimmed V and J ends, which lost 3 bases and 4 bases, there was a span of 12 bases. The germline CDR1 and CDR2 sequences are SQVTM and ANQGSEA. CDR3 bases: TGCAGCGTTGATGAAAAAGGAGCCTATGGCTACACCTTC. Protein sequence: CSVDEKGAYGYTF.

The chain has TRBV6-5 and TRBJ1-1; D is undetermined. The CDR3 covers 14 residues. Germline CDR1 MNHEY, CDR2 SVGAGI. Trimming removed 6 bases at V and 1 base at J, with 12 bases between. This chain's CDR3 is CASSPAGWNTEAFF. The CDR3 DNA follows: TGTGCCAGCAGCCCGGCGGGATGGAACACTGAAGCTTTCTTT.

V usage is TRBV28 and J usage is TRBJ1-5; 7 bases agree with TRBD1. Looked up from germline, CDR1 is MDHEN and CDR2 is SYDVKM. The CDR3 has 15 amino acids. With 4 bases clipped from V and 0 bases from J, the junction kept 3 bases outside the gene matches. The DNA for the CDR3 is TGTGCCAGCAGTTACACAGGGGTTAGCAATCAGCCCCAGCATTTT. Encoded protein: CASSYTGVSNQPQHF.